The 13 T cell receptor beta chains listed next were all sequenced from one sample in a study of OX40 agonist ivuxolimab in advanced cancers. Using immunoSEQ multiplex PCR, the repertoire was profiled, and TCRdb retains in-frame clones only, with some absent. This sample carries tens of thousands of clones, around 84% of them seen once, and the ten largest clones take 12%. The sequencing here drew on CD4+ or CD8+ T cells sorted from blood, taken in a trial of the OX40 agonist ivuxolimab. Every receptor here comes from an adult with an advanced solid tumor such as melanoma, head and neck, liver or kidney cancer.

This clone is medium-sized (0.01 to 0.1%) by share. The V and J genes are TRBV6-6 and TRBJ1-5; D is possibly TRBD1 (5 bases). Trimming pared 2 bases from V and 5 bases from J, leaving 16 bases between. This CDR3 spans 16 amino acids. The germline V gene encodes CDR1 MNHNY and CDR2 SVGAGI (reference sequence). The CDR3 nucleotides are TGTGCCAGCAGTTACCCGGAGGGGCAGGGCCATCAGCCCCAGCATTTT. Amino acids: CASSYPEGQGHQPQHF.

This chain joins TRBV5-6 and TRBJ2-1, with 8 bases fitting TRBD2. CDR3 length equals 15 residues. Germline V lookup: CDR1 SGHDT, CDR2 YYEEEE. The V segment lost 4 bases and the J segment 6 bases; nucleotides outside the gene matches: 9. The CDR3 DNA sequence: TGTGCCAGCAGCGGAGGATGGCTAGCGGGCAATGAGCAGTTCTTC. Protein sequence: CASSGGWLAGNEQFF.

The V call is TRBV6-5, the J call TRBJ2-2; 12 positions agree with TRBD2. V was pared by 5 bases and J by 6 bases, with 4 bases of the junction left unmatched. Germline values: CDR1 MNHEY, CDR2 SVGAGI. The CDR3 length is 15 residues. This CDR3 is CASSPRTSGAGELFF. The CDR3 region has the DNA TGTGCCAGCAGTCCCCGGACTAGCGGGGCCGGGGAGCTGTTTTTT.

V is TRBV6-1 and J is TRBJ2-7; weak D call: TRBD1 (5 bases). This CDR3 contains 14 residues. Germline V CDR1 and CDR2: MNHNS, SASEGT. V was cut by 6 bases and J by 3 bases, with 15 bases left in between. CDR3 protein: CASRPPTGHYEQYF. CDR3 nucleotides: TGTGCCAGCAGACCTCCTACTGGACACTACGAGCAGTACTTC.

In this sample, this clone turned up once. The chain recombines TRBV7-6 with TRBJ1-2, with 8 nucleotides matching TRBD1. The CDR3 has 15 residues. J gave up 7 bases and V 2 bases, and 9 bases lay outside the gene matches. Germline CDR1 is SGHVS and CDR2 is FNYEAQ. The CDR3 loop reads CASSLFSQGARGYTF. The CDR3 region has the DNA TGTGCCAGCAGCTTATTTTCTCAGGGGGCGCGTGGCTACACCTTC.

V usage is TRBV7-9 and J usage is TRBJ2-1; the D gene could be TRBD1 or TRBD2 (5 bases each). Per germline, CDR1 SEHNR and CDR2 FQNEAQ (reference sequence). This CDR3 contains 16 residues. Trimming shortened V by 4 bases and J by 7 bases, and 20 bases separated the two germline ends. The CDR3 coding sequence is TGTGCCAGCAGCTCCTATAAGTGGGGGTTAACGAATGAGCAGTTCTTC. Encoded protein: CASSSYKWGLTNEQFF.

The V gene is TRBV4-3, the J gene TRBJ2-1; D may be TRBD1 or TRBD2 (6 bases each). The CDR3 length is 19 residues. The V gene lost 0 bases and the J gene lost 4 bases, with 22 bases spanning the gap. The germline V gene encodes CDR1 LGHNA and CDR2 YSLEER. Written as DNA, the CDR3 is TGCGCCAGCAGCCAAGATCTCCCCGGCCGGGGGCTCCAGTACAATGAGCAGTTCTTC. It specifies CASSQDLPGRGLQYNEQFF.

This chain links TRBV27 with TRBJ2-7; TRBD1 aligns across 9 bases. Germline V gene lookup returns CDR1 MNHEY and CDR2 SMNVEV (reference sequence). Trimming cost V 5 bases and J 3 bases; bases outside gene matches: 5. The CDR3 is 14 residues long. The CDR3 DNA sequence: TGTGCCAGCAGTCTGACAGGGGGTGACTACGAGCAGTACTTC. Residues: CASSLTGGDYEQYF.

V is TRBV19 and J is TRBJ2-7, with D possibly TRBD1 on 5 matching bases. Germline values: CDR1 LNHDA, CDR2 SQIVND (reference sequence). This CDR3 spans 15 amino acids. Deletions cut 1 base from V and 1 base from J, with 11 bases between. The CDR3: CASSIGPGLSYEQYF. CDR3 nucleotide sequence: TGTGCCAGTAGTATAGGACCAGGGTTGTCCTACGAGCAGTACTTC. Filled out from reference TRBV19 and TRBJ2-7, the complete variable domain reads DGGITQSPKYLFRKEGQNVTLSCEQNLNHDAMYWYRQDPGQGLRLIYYSQIVNDFQKGDIAEGYSVSREKKESFPLTVTSAQKNPTAFYLCASSIGPGLSYEQYFGPGTRLTVT.

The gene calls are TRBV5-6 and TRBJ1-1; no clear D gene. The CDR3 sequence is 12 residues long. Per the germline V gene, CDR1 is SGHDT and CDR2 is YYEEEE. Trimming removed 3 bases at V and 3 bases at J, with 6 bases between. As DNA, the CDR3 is TGTGCCAGCAGCTCTCTTTACACTGAAGCTTTCTTT. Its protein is CASSSLYTEAFF. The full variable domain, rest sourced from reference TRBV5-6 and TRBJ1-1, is DAGVTQSPTHLIKTRGQQVTLRCSPKSGHDTVSWYQQALGQGPQFIFQYYEEEERQRGNFPDRFSGHQFPNYSSELNVNALLLGDSALYLCASSSLYTEAFFGQGTRLTVV.

CDR3 nucleotides: TGTGCCAGCAGCGATAGACAGGGGGCTTTGAATGAGCAGTTCTTC. Translated: CASSDRQGALNEQFF. The chain links TRBV14 to TRBJ2-1, with 10 bases fitting TRBD1. The V segment lost 5 bases and the J segment 7 bases; nucleotides outside the gene matches: 8. This CDR3 has 15 amino acids. The V gene's germline CDR1 is SGHDN and CDR2 FVKESK.

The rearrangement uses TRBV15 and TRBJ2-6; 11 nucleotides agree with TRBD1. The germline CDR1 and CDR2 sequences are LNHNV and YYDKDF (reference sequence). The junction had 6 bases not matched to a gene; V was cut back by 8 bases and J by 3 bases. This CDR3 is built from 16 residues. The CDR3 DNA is TGTGCCACCGGAGGACAGGGGGCATATGGGGCCAACGTCCTGACTTTC. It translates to CATGGQGAYGANVLTF.

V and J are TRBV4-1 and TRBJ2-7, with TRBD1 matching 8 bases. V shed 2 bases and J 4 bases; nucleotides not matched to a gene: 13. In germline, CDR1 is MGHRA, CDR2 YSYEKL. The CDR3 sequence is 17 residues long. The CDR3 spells CASSQTFSGTGLYEQYF. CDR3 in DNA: TGCGCCAGCAGCCAAACATTCTCCGGGACAGGCCTGTACGAGCAGTACTTC.